This T cell receptor (beta chain) was found in a study of blood T cell repertoires in COVID-19. Per the germline V gene, CDR1 is KGHSH and CDR2 is LQKENI. CDR3 length: 15 amino acids. V shed 4 bases and J 5 bases; nucleotides not matched to a gene: 4. Clones were sequenced by immunoSEQ multiplex PCR, and TCRdb holds only the in-frame ones, with some missing. Of approximately 300,000 clones listed, more than 75% are singletons. The receptor was derived from a woman aged 50 to 65 with active or convalescent COVID-19. The specimen was peripheral blood. The genes are TRBV18 and TRBJ2-3, with 12 bases lining up with TRBD2. The CDR3 DNA reads as TGTGCCAGCTCACTCCTAGCGGGGGGGCTAGATACGCAGTATTTT. Encoded protein: CASSLLAGGLDTQYF. Filled out from reference TRBV18 and TRBJ2-3, the complete variable domain reads NAGVMQNPRHLVRRRGQEARLRCSPMKGHSHVYWYRQLPEEGLKFMVYLQKENIIDESGMPKERFSAEFPKEGPSILRIQQVVRGDSAAYFCASSLLAGGLDTQYFGPGTRLTVL.